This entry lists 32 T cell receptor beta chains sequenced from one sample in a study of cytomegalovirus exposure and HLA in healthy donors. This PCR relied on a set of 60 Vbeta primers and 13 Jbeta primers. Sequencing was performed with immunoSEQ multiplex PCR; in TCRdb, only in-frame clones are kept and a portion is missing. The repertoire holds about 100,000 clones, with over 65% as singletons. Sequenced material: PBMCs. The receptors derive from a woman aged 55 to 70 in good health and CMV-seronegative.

The CDR3 DNA is TGTGCCAGTAGTATGGTAGCGGGAACCCCCGGGGAGCTGTTTTTT. This sequence encodes CASSMVAGTPGELFF. This chain links TRBV19 with TRBJ2-2, with 8 bases identical to TRBD2. The V gene end was trimmed by 3 bases and the J gene end by 6 bases; junction bases not matched to a gene: 6. Per the germline V gene, CDR1 is LNHDA and CDR2 is SQIVND (reference sequence). CDR3 length: 15 amino acids.

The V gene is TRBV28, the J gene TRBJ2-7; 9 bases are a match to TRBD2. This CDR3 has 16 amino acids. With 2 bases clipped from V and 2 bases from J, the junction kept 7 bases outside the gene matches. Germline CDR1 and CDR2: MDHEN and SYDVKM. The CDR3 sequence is CASSLLKTSGTYEQYF. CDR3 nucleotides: TGTGCCAGCAGTTTACTAAAGACTAGCGGTACCTACGAGCAGTACTTC.

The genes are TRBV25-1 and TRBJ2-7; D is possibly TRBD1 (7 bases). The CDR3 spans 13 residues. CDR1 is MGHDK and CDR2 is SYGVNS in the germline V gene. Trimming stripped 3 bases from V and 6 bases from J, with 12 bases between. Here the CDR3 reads CASSDLQGGEQYF. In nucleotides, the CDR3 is TGTGCCAGCAGTGATCTTCAGGGGGGCGAGCAGTACTTC.

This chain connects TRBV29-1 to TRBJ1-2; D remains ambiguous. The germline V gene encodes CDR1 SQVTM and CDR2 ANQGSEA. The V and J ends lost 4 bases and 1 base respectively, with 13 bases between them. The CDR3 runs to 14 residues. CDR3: CSVAQHADNYGYTF. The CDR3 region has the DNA TGCAGCGTTGCACAGCACGCTGATAACTATGGCTACACCTTC.

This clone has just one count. The CDR3 reads CASRLGSGTEAFF. The CDR3 DNA sequence: TGCGCCAGCAGATTAGGGAGTGGCACTGAAGCTTTCTTT. V and J are TRBV5-1 and TRBJ1-1; D remains ambiguous. Germline-derived CDR1 and CDR2 are SGHRS and YFSETQ. The V and J ends lost 5 bases and 4 bases respectively, with 12 bases between them. The CDR3 extends over 13 amino acids.

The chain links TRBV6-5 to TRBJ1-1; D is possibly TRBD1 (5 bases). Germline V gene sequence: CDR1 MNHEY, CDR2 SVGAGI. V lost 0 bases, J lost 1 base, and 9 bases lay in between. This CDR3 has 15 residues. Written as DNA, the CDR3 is TGTGCCAGCAGTTACTCCTCCAGGGCGAACACTGAAGCTTTCTTT. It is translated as CASSYSSRANTEAFF.

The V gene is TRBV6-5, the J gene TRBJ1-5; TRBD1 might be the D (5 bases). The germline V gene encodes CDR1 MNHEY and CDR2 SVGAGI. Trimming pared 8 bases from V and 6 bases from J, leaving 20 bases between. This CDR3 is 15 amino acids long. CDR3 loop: CASPQGISSSQPQHF. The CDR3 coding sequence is TGTGCCAGCCCCCAGGGCATCAGCTCCAGTCAGCCCCAGCATTTT.

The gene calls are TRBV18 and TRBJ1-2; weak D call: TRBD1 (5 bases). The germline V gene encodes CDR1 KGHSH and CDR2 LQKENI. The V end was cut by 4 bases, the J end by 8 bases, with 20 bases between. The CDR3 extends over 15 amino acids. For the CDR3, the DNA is TGTGCCAGCTCACGCGATCCGAACCAGGGAGGGGGCTACACCTTC. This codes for CASSRDPNQGGGYTF. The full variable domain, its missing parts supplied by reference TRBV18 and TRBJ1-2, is NAGVMQNPRHLVRRRGQEARLRCSPMKGHSHVYWYRQLPEEGLKFMVYLQKENIIDESGMPKERFSAEFPKEGPSILRIQQVVRGDSAAYFCASSRDPNQGGGYTFGSGTRLTVV.

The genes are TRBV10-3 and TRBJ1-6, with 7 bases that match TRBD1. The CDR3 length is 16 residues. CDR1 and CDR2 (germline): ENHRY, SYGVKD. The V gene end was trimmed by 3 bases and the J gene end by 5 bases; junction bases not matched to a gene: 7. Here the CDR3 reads CAISDPQQGDNSPLHF. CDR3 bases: TGTGCCATCAGTGACCCACAGCAGGGGGATAATTCACCCCTCCACTTT.

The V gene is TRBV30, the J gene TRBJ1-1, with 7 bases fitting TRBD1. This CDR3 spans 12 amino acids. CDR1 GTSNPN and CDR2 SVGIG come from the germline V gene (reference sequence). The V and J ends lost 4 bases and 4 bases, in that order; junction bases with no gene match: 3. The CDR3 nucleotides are TGTGCCTGGAACAGGGGAAGCACTGAAGCTTTCTTT. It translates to CAWNRGSTEAFF. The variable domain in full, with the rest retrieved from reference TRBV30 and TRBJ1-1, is SQTIHQWPATLVQPVGSPLSLECTVEGTSNPNLYWYRQAAGRGLQLLFYSVGIGQISSEVPQNLSASRPQDRQFILSSKKLLLSDSGFYLCAWNRGSTEAFFGQGTRLTVV.

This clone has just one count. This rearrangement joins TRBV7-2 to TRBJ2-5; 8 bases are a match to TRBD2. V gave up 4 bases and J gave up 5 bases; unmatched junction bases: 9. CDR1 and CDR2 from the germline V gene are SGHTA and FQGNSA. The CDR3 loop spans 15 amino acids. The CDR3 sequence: CASSSLGGGGETQYF. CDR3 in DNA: TGTGCCAGCAGCTCTCTCGGGGGGGGAGGGGAGACCCAGTACTTC.

The CDR3 region has the DNA TGTGCCAGCAGGGCCAGGGGCGCCGCTAACTATGGCTACACCTTC. Its translation: CASRARGAANYGYTF. The V gene is TRBV28, the J gene TRBJ1-2; D perhaps matches TRBD1 (6 bases). This CDR3 has 15 amino acids. V was trimmed by 6 bases and J by 0 bases, leaving 14 bases between them. CDR1 is MDHEN and CDR2 is SYDVKM in the germline V gene.

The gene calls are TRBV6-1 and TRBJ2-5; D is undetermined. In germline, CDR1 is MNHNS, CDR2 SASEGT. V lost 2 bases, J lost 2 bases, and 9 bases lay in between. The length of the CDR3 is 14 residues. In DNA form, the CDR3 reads TGTGCCAGCAGTGAATGGGCCAGACAAGAGACCCAGTACTTC. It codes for CASSEWARQETQYF.

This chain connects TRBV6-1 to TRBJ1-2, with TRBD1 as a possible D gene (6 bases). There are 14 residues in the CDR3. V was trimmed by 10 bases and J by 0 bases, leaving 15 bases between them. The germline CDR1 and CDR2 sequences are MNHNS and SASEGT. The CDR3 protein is CATFTGLANYGYTF. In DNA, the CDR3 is TGTGCCACATTTACAGGGCTTGCTAACTATGGCTACACCTTC.

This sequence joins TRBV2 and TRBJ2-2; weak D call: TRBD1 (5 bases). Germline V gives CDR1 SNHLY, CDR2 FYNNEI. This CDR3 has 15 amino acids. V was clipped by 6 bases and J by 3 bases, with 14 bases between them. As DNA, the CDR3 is TGTGCCAGCAGACGAAGACAGAGCTACACCGGGGAGCTGTTTTTT. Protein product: CASRRRQSYTGELFF.

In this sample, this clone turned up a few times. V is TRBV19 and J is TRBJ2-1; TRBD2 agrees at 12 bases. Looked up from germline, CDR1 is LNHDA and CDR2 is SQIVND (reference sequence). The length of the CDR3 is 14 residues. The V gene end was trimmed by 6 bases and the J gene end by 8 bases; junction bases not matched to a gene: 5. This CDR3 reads CASSGLAGLYEQFF. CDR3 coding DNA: TGTGCCAGTAGCGGACTAGCGGGGCTTTATGAGCAGTTCTTC.

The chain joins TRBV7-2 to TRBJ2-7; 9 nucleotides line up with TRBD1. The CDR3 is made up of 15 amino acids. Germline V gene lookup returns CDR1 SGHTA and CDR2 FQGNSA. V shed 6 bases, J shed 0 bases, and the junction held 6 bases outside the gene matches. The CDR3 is CASSWTGQGSYEQYF. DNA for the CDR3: TGTGCCAGCAGTTGGACGGGACAGGGCTCCTACGAGCAGTACTTC.

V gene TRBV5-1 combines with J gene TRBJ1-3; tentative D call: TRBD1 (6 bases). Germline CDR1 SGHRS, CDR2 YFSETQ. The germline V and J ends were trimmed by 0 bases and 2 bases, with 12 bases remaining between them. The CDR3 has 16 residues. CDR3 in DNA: TGCGCCAGCAGCTTGGCCAGGACAGCAGCTGGAAACACCATATATTTT. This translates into CASSLARTAAGNTIYF.

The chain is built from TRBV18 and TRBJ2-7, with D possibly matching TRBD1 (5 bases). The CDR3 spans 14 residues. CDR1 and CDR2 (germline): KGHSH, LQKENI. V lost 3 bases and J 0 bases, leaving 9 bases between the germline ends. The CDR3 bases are TGTGCCAGCTCACCCGACAGAAGCTCCTACGAGCAGTACTTC. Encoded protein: CASSPDRSSYEQYF.

As DNA, the CDR3 is TGTGCCAGTAGTATCGGGACAGCTTATAATGAAAAACTGTTTTTT. It translates to CASSIGTAYNEKLFF. The genes are TRBV19 and TRBJ1-4, with TRBD1 matching 7 bases. CDR1 and CDR2 from the germline V gene are LNHDA and SQIVND (reference sequence). J gave up 4 bases and V 3 bases, and 5 bases lay outside the gene matches. The CDR3 covers 15 residues.

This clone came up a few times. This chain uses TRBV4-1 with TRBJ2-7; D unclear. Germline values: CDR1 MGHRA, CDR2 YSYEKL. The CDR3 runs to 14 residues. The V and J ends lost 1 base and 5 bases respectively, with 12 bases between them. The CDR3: CASSQVSRLNEQYF. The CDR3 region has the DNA TGCGCCAGCAGCCAAGTTAGCCGGTTGAACGAGCAGTACTTC.

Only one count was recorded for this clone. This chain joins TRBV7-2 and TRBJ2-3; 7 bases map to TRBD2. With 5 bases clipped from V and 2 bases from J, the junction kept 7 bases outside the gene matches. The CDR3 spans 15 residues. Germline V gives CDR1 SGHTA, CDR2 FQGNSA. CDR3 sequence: CASSHPAGNTDTQYF. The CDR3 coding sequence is TGTGCCAGCAGCCACCCAGCGGGAAACACAGATACGCAGTATTTT.

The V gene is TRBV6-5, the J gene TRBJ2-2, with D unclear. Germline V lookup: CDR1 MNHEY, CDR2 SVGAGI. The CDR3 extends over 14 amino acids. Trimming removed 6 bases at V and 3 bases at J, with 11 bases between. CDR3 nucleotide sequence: TGTGCCAGCAGACCCTATCGGGACACCGGGGAGCTGTTTTTT. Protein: CASRPYRDTGELFF.

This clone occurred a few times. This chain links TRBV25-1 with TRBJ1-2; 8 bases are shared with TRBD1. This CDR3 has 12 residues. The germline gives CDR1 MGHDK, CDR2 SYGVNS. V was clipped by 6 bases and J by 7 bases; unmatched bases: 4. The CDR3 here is CASRGQDGGYTF. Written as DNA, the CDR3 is TGTGCCAGCAGGGGACAGGATGGTGGCTACACCTTC.

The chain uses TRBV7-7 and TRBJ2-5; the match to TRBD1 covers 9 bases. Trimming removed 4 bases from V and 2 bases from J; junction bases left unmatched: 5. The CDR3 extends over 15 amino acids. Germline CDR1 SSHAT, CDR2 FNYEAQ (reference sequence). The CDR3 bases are TGTGCCAGCAGCTCCTCCGGGACAGGGCAAGAGACCCAGTACTTC. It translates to CASSSSGTGQETQYF.

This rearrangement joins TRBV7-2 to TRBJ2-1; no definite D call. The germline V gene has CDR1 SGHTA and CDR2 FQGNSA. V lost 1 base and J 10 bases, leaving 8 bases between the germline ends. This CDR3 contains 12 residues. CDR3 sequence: CASSLGLREQFF. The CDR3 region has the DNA TGTGCCAGCAGCTTAGGTCTCCGGGAGCAGTTCTTC.

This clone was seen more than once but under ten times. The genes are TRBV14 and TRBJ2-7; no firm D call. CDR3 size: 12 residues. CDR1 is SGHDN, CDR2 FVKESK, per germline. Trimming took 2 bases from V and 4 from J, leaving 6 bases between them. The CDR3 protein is CASSQYGYEQYF. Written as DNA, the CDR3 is TGTGCCAGCAGCCAATACGGGTACGAGCAGTACTTC.

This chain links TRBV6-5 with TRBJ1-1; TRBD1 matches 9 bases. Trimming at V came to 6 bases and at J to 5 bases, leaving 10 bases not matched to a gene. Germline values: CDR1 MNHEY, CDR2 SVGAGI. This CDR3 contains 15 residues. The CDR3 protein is CASRPPTGGSTEAFF. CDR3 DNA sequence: TGTGCCAGCAGACCTCCGACAGGGGGAAGTACTGAAGCTTTCTTT.

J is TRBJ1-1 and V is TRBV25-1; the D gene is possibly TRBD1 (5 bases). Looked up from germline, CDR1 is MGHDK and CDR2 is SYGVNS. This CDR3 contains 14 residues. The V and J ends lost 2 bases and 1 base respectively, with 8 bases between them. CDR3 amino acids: CASSEQGRNTEAFF. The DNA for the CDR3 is TGTGCCAGCAGTGAACAGGGAAGGAACACTGAAGCTTTCTTT.

The CDR3 bases are TGTGCCATCGGAGGGGGGAGCGGACAGGGGCGAAACTATGGCTACACCTTC. Residues: CAIGGGSGQGRNYGYTF. The chain joins TRBV10-3 to TRBJ1-2, with TRBD1 identical over 9 bases. Germline CDR1 reads ENHRY; CDR2 reads SYGVKD. The CDR3 covers 17 residues. V gave up 8 bases and J gave up 2 bases; unmatched junction bases: 15.

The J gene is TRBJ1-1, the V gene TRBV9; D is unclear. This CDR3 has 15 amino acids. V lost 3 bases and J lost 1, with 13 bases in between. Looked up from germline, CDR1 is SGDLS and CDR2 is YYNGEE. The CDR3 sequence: CASSAIQTPNTEAFF. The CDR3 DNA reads TGTGCCAGCAGCGCAATTCAGACACCGAACACTGAAGCTTTCTTT.

CDR3 in DNA: TGTGCCAGCAGCGAGGGCTCTACCCCAGAGACCCAGTACTTC. This gives the protein CASSEGSTPETQYF. The rearrangement joins TRBV7-9 to TRBJ2-5, with a tentative D call TRBD2 (5 bases). The CDR3 loop spans 14 amino acids. V dropped 5 bases and J dropped 4 bases, with 14 bases sitting between them. CDR1 SEHNR and CDR2 FQNEAQ come from the germline V gene (reference sequence).